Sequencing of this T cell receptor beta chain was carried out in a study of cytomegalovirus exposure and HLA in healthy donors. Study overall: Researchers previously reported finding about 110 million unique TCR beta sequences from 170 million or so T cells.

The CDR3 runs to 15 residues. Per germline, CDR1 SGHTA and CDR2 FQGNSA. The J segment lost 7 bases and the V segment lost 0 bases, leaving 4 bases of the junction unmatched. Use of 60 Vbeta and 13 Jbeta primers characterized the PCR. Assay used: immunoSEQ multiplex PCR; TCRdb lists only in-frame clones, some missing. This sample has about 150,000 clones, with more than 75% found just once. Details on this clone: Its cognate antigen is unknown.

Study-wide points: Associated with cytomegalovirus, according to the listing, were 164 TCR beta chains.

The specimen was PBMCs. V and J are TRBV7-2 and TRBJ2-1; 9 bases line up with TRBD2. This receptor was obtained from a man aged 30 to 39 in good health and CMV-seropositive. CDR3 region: CASSLAGGRANEQFF. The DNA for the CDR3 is TGTGCCAGCAGCTTAGCTGGCGGGAGGGCTAATGAGCAGTTCTTC.